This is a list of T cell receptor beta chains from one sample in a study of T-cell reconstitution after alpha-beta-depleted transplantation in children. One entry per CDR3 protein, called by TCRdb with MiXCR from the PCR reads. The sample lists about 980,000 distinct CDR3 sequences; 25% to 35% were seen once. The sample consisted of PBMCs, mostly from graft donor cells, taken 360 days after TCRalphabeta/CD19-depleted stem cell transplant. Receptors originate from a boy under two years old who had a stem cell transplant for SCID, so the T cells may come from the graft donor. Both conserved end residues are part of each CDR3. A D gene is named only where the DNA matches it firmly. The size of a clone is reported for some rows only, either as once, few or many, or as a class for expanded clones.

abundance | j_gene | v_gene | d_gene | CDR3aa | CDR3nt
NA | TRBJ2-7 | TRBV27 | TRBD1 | CASRRTGKNEQYF | TGTGCCAGCAGAAGGACAGGGAAGAACGAGCAGTACTTC
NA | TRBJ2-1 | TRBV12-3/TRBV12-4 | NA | CASSSGPAGDEQFF | TGTGCCAGCAGCTCCGGACCGGCCGGCGATGAGCAGTTCTTC
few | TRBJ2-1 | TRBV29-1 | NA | CSVDSGLILFF | TGCAGCGTTGACAGCGGACTAATTTTGTTCTTC
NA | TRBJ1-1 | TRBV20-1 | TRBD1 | CSARPRQGLYKTEAFF | TGCAGTGCTAGACCCCGACAGGGGCTCTACAAAACTGAAGCTTTCTTT
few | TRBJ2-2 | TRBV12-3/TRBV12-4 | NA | CASTNNRGFGTGELFF | TGTGCCAGCACCAACAACCGGGGGTTTGGTACCGGGGAGCTGTTTTTT
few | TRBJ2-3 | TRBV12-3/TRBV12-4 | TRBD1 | CASTQGAFTDTQYF | TGTGCCAGCACCCAGGGGGCCTTCACAGATACGCAGTATTTT
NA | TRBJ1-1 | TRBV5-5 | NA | CASSLLRGVNTEAFF | TGTGCCAGCAGCTTGTTGAGGGGGGTGAACACTGAAGCTTTCTTT
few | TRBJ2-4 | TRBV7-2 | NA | CASSLVAENIQYF | TGTGCCAGCAGCTTAGTAGCTGAAAACATTCAGTACTTC
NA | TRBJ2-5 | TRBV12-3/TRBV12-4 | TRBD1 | CASRLQGGTQYF | TGTGCCAGCAGATTACAGGGGGGGACCCAGTACTTC
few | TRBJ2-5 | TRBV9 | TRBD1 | CASSATGGARETQYF | TGTGCCAGCAGCGCGACAGGGGGCGCGAGGGAGACCCAGTACTTC